The clone carrying this T cell receptor (beta chain) was detected a few times. For the second PCR, which ran for 7 to 11 cycles, a sample-barcoded 5' primer and a J-beta primer mix were used. From the 5' RACE reads, TCRdb called clonotypes with MiXCR, one entry per CDR3 protein. This table holds some 1.5 million distinct CDR3 sequences, 28% found once. The sample belongs to a study of blood T cells in healthy people across ages. The germline V gene has CDR1 DFQATT and CDR2 SNEGSKA (reference sequence). The CDR3 is 14 amino acids. V shed 2 bases and J 4 bases; nucleotides not matched to a gene: 5. The chain joins TRBV20-1 to TRBJ2-5, with 9 positions matching TRBD1. The TCR sequence derives from a woman younger than 45 in good health. Sequenced: blood. The CDR3 DNA reads as TGCAGTGCTAGACCAACACAGGGGGCAGAGACCCAGTACTTC. Translation gives CSARPTQGAETQYF.